A single count supports the clone carrying this T cell receptor beta chain. The antigen is unknown. Noted treatment: approximately 18 received Ad26.COV2.S at low or high dose, single or two shots; about 5 received placebo; per-sample allocation not given. Sampling took place 63 days after the first vaccine or placebo injection. Boston hosted the donor, who was an adult aged 18-55 years. This CDR3 comprises 11 residues. V was clipped by 3 bases and J by 5 bases, with 7 bases between them. The germline V gene has CDR1 GTSNPN and CDR2 SVGIG (reference sequence). This sample is drawn from a study of Ad26.COV2.S vaccination and SARS-CoV-2 variants. Study in general: Administration of Ad26.COV2.S was intramuscular, either once or twice 56 days apart. Study findings and constraints: Substantial breadth in spike-specific CD8+ and CD4+ T cell responses was reportedly seen after vaccination. Breadth of non-spike TCRs did not differ between vaccinees and placebo recipients.

Using immunoSEQ multiplex PCR, the repertoire was profiled, and TCRdb retains in-frame clones only, with some absent. The profile shows about 680,000 clones, roughly 90% of them singletons. The V and J genes are TRBV30 and TRBJ2-5; D gene unclear. This clonotype was sampled from a person aged 18-65 years who received the Ad26.COV2.S COVID-19 vaccine or a placebo. Here the sequenced sample was peripheral blood, taken in a trial of Ad26.COV2.S vaccine versus placebo. This CDR3 reads CAWRKPETQYF. CDR3 nucleotide sequence: TGTGCCTGGAGAAAGCCGGAGACCCAGTACTTC.